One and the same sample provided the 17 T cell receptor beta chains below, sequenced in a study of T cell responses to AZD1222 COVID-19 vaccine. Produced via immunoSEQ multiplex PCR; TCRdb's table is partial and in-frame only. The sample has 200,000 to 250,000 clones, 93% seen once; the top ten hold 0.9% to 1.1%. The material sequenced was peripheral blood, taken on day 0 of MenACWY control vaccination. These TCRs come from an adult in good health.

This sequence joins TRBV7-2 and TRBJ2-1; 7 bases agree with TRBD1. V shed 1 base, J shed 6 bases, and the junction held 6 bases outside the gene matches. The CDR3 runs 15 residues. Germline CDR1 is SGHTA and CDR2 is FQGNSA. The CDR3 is CASSLGGQRTNEQFF. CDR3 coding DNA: TGTGCCAGCAGCTTAGGGGGACAGCGAACCAATGAGCAGTTCTTC.

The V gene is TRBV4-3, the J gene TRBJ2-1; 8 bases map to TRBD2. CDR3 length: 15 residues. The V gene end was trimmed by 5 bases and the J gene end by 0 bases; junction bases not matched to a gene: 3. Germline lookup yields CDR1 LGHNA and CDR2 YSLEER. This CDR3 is CASSYGGASYNEQFF. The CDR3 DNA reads TGCGCCAGCAGCTACGGGGGGGCCTCCTACAATGAGCAGTTCTTC.

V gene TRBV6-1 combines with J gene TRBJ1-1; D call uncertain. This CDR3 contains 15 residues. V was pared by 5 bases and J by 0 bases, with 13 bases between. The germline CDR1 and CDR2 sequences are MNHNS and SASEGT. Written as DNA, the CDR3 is TGTGCCAGCAGTTCCGGGTCGCTTATGAACACTGAAGCTTTCTTT. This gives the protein CASSSGSLMNTEAFF.

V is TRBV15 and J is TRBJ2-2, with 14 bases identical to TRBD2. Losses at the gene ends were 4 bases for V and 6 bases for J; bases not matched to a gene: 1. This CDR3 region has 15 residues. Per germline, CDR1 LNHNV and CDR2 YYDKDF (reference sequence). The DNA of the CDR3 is TGTGCCACCAGCAAGACTAGCGGGGGGGCCGGGGAGCTGTTTTTT. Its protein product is CATSKTSGGAGELFF.

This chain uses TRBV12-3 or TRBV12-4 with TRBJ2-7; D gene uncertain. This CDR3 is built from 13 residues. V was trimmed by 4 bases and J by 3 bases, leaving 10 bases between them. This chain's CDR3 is CASSSRSGYEQYF. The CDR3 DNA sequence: TGTGCCAGCAGTTCCAGGTCGGGCTACGAGCAGTACTTC.

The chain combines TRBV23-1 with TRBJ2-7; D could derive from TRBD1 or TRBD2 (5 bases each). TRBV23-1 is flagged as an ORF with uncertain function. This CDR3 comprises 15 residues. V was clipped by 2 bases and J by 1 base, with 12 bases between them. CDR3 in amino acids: CASSQPKGPSYEQYF. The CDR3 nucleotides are TGCGCCAGCAGTCAACCAAAGGGACCTTCCTACGAGCAGTACTTC.

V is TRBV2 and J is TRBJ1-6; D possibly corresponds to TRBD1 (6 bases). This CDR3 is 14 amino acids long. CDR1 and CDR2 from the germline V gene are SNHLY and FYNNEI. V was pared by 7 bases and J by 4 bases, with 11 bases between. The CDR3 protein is CASTGQLYNSPLHF. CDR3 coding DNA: TGTGCCAGCACCGGACAGTTATATAATTCACCCCTCCACTTT.

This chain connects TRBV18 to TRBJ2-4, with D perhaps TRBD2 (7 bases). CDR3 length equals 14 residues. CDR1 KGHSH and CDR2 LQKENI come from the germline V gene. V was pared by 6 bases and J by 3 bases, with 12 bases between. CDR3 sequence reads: CASSHREGKNIQYF. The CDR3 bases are TGTGCCAGCTCGCACAGGGAGGGCAAAAACATTCAGTACTTC.

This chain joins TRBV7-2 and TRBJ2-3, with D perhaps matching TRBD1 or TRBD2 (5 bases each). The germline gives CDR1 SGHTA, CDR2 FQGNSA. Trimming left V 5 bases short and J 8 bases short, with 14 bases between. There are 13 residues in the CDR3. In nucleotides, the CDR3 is TGTGCCAGCAGCCCCTTGGGGACGGGTACGCAGTATTTT. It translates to CASSPLGTGTQYF.

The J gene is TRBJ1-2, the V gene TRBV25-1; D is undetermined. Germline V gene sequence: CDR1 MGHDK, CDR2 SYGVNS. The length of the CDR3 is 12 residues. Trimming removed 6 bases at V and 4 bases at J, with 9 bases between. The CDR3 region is CASSSLGYGYTF. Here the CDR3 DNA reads TGTGCCAGCAGCTCGCTTGGCTATGGCTACACCTTC.

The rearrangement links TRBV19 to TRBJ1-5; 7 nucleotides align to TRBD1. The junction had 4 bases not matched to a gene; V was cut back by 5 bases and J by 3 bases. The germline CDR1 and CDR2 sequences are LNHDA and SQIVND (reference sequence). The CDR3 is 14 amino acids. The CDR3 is CASSDRAYNQPQHF. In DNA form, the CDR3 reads TGTGCCAGTAGTGACAGGGCCTACAATCAGCCCCAGCATTTT.

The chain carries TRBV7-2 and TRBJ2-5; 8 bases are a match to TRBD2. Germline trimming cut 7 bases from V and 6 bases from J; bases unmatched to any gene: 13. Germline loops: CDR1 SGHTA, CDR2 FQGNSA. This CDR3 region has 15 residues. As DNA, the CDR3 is TGTGCCAGCACCCCGGGGGGGGCGGGGTCCAAGACCCAGTACTTC. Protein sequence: CASTPGGAGSKTQYF.

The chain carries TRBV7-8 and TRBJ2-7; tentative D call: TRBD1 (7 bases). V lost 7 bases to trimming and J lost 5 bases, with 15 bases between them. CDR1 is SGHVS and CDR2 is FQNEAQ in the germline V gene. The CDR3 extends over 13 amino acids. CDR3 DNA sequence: TGTGCCAGCACGCGGGGAACAGGGGACGAGCAGTACTTC. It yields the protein CASTRGTGDEQYF.

Here the CDR3 reads CASRLGGGHYNEQFF. CDR3 DNA: TGTGCCAGCAGGCTCGGCGGGGGACACTACAATGAGCAGTTCTTC. The chain carries TRBV6-6 and TRBJ2-1, with D possibly being TRBD2 (7 bases). The CDR3 runs to 15 residues. The germline V and J ends were trimmed by 6 bases and 3 bases, with 15 bases remaining between them. CDR1 and CDR2 (germline): MNHNY, SVGAGI (reference sequence).

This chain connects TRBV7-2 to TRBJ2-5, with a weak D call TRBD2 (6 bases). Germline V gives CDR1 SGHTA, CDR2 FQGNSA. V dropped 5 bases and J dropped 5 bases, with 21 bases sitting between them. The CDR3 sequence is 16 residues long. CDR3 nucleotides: TGTGCCAGCAGCCCTAGCCGGGGGAAGGGGTTGGAGACCCAGTACTTC. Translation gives CASSPSRGKGLETQYF.

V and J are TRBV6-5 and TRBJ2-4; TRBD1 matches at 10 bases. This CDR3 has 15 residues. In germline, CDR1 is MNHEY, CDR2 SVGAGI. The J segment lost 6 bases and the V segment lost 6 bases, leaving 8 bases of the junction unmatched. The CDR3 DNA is TGTGCCAGCAGCGCCTCCGGGACAGGGGTAAACATTCAGTACTTC. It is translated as CASSASGTGVNIQYF.

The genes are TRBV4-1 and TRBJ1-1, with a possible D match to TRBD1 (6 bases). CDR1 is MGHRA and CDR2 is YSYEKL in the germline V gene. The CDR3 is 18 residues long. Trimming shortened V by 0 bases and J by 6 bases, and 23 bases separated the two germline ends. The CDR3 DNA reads TGCGCCAGCAGCCAAGACCCAGGGGATGTGGCCCTAACCGCTGAAGCTTTCTTT. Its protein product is CASSQDPGDVALTAEAFF.